These 30 T cell receptor beta chains were all obtained from the same sample, sequenced in a study of blood T cell repertoires in COVID-19. Only in-frame clones appear in the TCRdb table, and some are missing; sequencing was by immunoSEQ multiplex PCR. The top ten hold around 8.1% of the sample, which has some 250,000 clones, about four fifths seen once. What was sequenced was peripheral blood. These receptors came from a man aged 40-49 years with active or convalescent COVID-19.

The chain is built from TRBV10-3 and TRBJ2-7; TRBD2 agrees at 12 bases. In germline, CDR1 is ENHRY, CDR2 SYGVKD. V shed 4 bases, J shed 2 bases, and the junction held 6 bases outside the gene matches. This CDR3 spans 16 amino acids. CDR3 protein: CAISGETSGRTYEQYF. The CDR3 DNA is TGTGCCATCAGTGGGGAGACTAGCGGGAGAACCTACGAGCAGTACTTC.

The genes are TRBV5-1 and TRBJ1-1, with 8 bases aligning to TRBD1. The CDR3 runs to 12 residues. Unmatched junction bases numbered 2, after V lost 4 bases and J lost 6 bases. CDR1 is SGHRS and CDR2 is YFSETQ in the germline V gene. The CDR3 spells CASSEGQAEAFF. For the CDR3, the DNA is TGCGCCAGCAGCGAGGGACAGGCTGAAGCTTTCTTT.

V and J are TRBV12-5 and TRBJ1-2, with 10 positions matching TRBD1. This CDR3 has 12 residues. From germline, CDR1 is LGHNT and CDR2 FRNRAP. V gave up 9 bases and J gave up 4 bases; unmatched junction bases: 2. The CDR3 region is CASGTGAYGYTF. Written as DNA, the CDR3 is TGTGCTAGCGGGACAGGGGCCTATGGCTACACCTTC.

V gene TRBV10-3 combines with J gene TRBJ1-1, with TRBD1 as a possible D gene (5 bases). CDR1 and CDR2 from the germline V gene are ENHRY and SYGVKD. The CDR3 has 17 residues. The ends were cut back, 2 bases at V and 0 bases at J, with 16 bases in the middle. The CDR3 nucleotides are TGTGCCATCAGTGAGGCTGACAGAGAACCTATGAACACTGAAGCTTTCTTT. Its translation is CAISEADREPMNTEAFF.

The chain links TRBV30 to TRBJ1-1, with TRBD1 identical over 10 bases. There are 17 residues in the CDR3. Germline V CDR1 and CDR2: GTSNPN, SVGIG (reference sequence). After removal of 0 bases from V and 0 bases from J, the junction contained 7 bases not matched to a gene. The CDR3 sequence is CAWSVDGTGVLNTEAFF. The CDR3 coding sequence is TGTGCCTGGAGTGTAGACGGGACAGGGGTCTTGAACACTGAAGCTTTCTTT.

The CDR3: CASSLVGGAGGEQFF. The CDR3 coding sequence is TGTGCCAGCAGCTTAGTTGGCGGGGCAGGTGGTGAGCAGTTCTTC. V usage is TRBV11-1 and J usage is TRBJ2-1; D may be TRBD2 (6 bases). Germline CDR1 is SGHAT and CDR2 is FQDESV (reference sequence). The CDR3 spans 15 residues. Trimming cost V 1 base and J 9 bases, with 16 bases left between them.

This clone turned up a few times. The chain links TRBV5-6 to TRBJ1-5, with D perhaps matching TRBD1 (5 bases). The germline CDR1 and CDR2 sequences are SGHDT and YYEEEE. Trimming removed 6 bases at V and 5 bases at J, with 15 bases between. The CDR3 runs to 14 residues. In DNA, the CDR3 is TGTGCCAGCACGCGGGGGAGGGGAGATCAGCCCCAGCATTTT. This translates into CASTRGRGDQPQHF.

This chain links TRBV11-3 with TRBJ2-1; 13 positions match TRBD2. Per germline, CDR1 SGHNT and CDR2 YENEEA. This CDR3 spans 15 amino acids. The V segment lost 5 bases and the J segment 7 bases; nucleotides outside the gene matches: 5. The CDR3 is CASSAGLAGENEQFF. The CDR3 nucleotides are TGTGCCAGCAGCGCCGGACTAGCGGGAGAGAATGAGCAGTTCTTC.

This rearrangement joins TRBV10-3 to TRBJ2-7, with 7 bases fitting TRBD1. In germline, CDR1 is ENHRY, CDR2 SYGVKD. CDR3 length: 12 residues. After removal of 10 bases from V and 6 bases from J, the junction contained 9 bases not matched to a gene. The CDR3 region is CATSHTGVEQYF. CDR3 nucleotide sequence: TGTGCCACCAGCCATACAGGGGTCGAGCAGTACTTC.

The chain carries TRBV5-6 and TRBJ1-1; 8 bases align to TRBD1. J gave up 9 bases and V 4 bases, and 5 bases lay outside the gene matches. The germline V gene encodes CDR1 SGHDT and CDR2 YYEEEE. The CDR3 runs 12 residues. CDR3 nucleotides: TGTGCCAGCAGCGAGACAGGGGCTAAAGCTTTCTTT. Translating it yields CASSETGAKAFF.

The chain is built from TRBV3-1 (or the pseudogene TRBV3-2) and TRBJ2-1, with 11 bases that match TRBD2. V lost 4 bases to trimming and J lost 6 bases; unmatched junction nucleotides: 5. This CDR3 is 15 amino acids long. CDR1 is LGHDT and CDR2 is YNNKEL in the germline V gene (reference sequence). CDR3 nucleotides: TGTGCCAGCAGCCGAGGACTAGCGGGCTTCAATGAGCAGTTCTTC. It codes for CASSRGLAGFNEQFF.

This chain connects TRBV7-9 to TRBJ2-7; TRBD1 matches at 9 bases. Looked up from germline, CDR1 is SEHNR and CDR2 is FQNEAQ (reference sequence). J gave up 6 bases and V 5 bases, and 14 bases lay outside the gene matches. This CDR3 spans 16 amino acids. This CDR3 is CASSHLEGTGSVEQYF. The CDR3 DNA reads TGTGCCAGCAGCCATCTTGAAGGGACAGGGTCGGTCGAGCAGTACTTC.

The V and J genes are TRBV9 and TRBJ1-4, with 8 bases fitting TRBD1. Trimming cost V 5 bases and J 6 bases; bases outside gene matches: 6. CDR1 SGDLS and CDR2 YYNGEE come from the germline V gene. There are 14 residues in the CDR3. The CDR3, as DNA: TGTGCCAGCAGTGCAGGGGGCAGGGATGAAAAACTGTTTTTT. Its protein product is CASSAGGRDEKLFF.

The rearrangement uses TRBV5-6 and TRBJ1-6, with D perhaps matching TRBD1 (6 bases). V shed 4 bases and J shed 4 bases, with 15 bases lying between them. Germline V CDR1 and CDR2: SGHDT, YYEEEE. This CDR3 comprises 16 residues. The CDR3 nucleotides are TGTGCCAGCAGCCGGGAGGTAGGGGGTTATAATTCACCCCTCCACTTT. Its translation: CASSREVGGYNSPLHF.

The genes are TRBV15 and TRBJ2-2; 8 bases are shared with TRBD1. V shed 6 bases, J shed 0 bases, and the junction held 0 bases outside the gene matches. Germline CDR1 and CDR2: LNHNV and YYDKDF (reference sequence). The CDR3 loop spans 14 amino acids. The CDR3 is CATRQGANTGELFF. Here the CDR3 DNA reads TGTGCCACCAGACAGGGGGCGAACACCGGGGAGCTGTTTTTT.

J is TRBJ2-3 and V is TRBV5-4; 9 nucleotides match TRBD2. Germline V gene lookup returns CDR1 SGHNT and CDR2 YYREEE (reference sequence). V dropped 2 bases and J dropped 3; count of bases not matched to a gene: 4. The CDR3 length is 15 residues. The CDR3 is CASSFFAGGTDTQYF. The DNA of the CDR3 is TGTGCCAGCAGCTTTTTTGCGGGAGGGACAGATACGCAGTATTTT.

This chain links TRBV18 with TRBJ1-4; D remains ambiguous. Germline-derived CDR1 and CDR2 are KGHSH and LQKENI. V shed 0 bases and J shed 7 bases, with 9 bases lying between them. The CDR3 is made up of 14 amino acids. Here the CDR3 reads CASSPPNESEKLFF. The CDR3 DNA is TGTGCCAGCTCACCACCGAATGAGTCTGAAAAACTGTTTTTT. Full variable domain (missing parts from reference TRBV18 and TRBJ1-4): NAGVMQNPRHLVRRRGQEARLRCSPMKGHSHVYWYRQLPEEGLKFMVYLQKENIIDESGMPKERFSAEFPKEGPSILRIQQVVRGDSAAYFCASSPPNESEKLFFGSGTQLSVL.

This clone came up once. The CDR3 region has the DNA TGTGCCAGCAGCCAAAAGTCAGGGGCAGATACGCAGTATTTT. Translated: CASSQKSGADTQYF. The V and J genes are TRBV4-2 and TRBJ2-3; maybe TRBD1 (6 bases). Germline CDR1 reads LGHNA; CDR2 reads YNFKEQ. This CDR3 comprises 14 residues. V was shortened by 2 bases and J by 4 bases, with 10 bases between the two germline ends.

J is TRBJ1-2 and V is TRBV5-6; the match to TRBD1 covers 8 bases. Germline V gene data show CDR1 as SGHDT and CDR2 as YYEEEE. J lost 8 bases, V lost 3 bases, and 6 bases had no gene match. The CDR3 spans 13 residues. The CDR3 loop reads CASSSTGVHGYTF. In DNA form, the CDR3 reads TGTGCCAGCAGCTCGACAGGGGTTCACGGCTACACCTTC.

The rearrangement links TRBV6-5 to TRBJ1-5, with D possibly matching TRBD1 (5 bases). Germline V gives CDR1 MNHEY, CDR2 SVGAGI. The CDR3 spans 13 residues. The V end lost 2 bases, the J end lost 4 bases, and 6 bases lay between the germline ends. CDR3: CASSYRGNQPQHF. For the CDR3, the DNA is TGTGCCAGCAGTTACAGGGGAAATCAGCCCCAGCATTTT.

The rearrangement joins TRBV9 to TRBJ2-5; TRBD1 aligns across 9 bases. With 0 bases clipped from V and 4 bases from J, the junction kept 10 bases outside the gene matches. Germline loops: CDR1 SGDLS, CDR2 YYNGEE. The CDR3 has 17 amino acids. The CDR3 DNA is TGTGCCAGCAGCGTAGCCCCTCTACAGGGGGCAGGAGAGACCCAGTACTTC. It translates to CASSVAPLQGAGETQYF.

This clone has a single count. The genes are TRBV30 and TRBJ1-5, with a tentative D call TRBD1 (5 bases). This CDR3 spans 14 amino acids. CDR1 is GTSNPN and CDR2 is SVGIG in the germline V gene (reference sequence). Trimming removed 1 base at V and 7 bases at J, with 14 bases between. The CDR3 DNA sequence: TGTGCCTGGAGTGCTGGGCGGGGGAAACAGCCCCAGCATTTT. Encoded protein: CAWSAGRGKQPQHF.

The chain joins TRBV5-1 to TRBJ1-2; D is perhaps TRBD1 (6 bases). CDR1 SGHRS and CDR2 YFSETQ come from the germline V gene. CDR3 size: 13 residues. Trimming took 2 bases from V and 5 from J, leaving 10 bases between them. CDR3 nucleotides: TGCGCCAGCAGCTTAAACACAGGGTATGGCTACACCTTC. Translated, it gives CASSLNTGYGYTF.

In this sample, this clone turned up once. The J gene is TRBJ1-1, the V gene TRBV5-4, with 11 bases aligning to TRBD1. The germline V gene encodes CDR1 SGHNT and CDR2 YYREEE (reference sequence). The V segment lost 4 bases and the J segment 4 bases; nucleotides outside the gene matches: 6. The CDR3 loop spans 15 amino acids. Written as DNA, the CDR3 is TGTGCCAGCAGCCTCGGGGGGACAGGGGGCACTGAAGCTTTCTTT. Protein product: CASSLGGTGGTEAFF. Full variable domain (remainder filled in from reference TRBV5-4 and TRBJ1-1): ETGVTQSPTHLIKTRGQQVTLRCSSQSGHNTVSWYQQALGQGPQFIFQYYREEENGRGNFPPRFSGLQFPNYSSELNVNALELDDSALYLCASSLGGTGGTEAFFGQGTRLTVV.

The chain joins TRBV21-1 to TRBJ2-2; whether TRBD2, the table's D call, matches the DNA was not checked. TRBV21-1 is marked as a pseudogene. CDR3 length: 18 residues. The CDR3 spells CASRDLAGPSYNTGELFF. In DNA, the CDR3 is TGTGCCAGCAGAGACCTAGCGGGACCCTCCTATAACACCGGGGAGCTGTTTTTT.

The V and J genes are TRBV7-2 and TRBJ1-2; TRBD1 agrees at 7 bases. The trim removed 1 base at V and 2 bases at J, leaving 4 bases unmatched. The CDR3 sequence is 15 residues long. Germline CDR1 reads SGHTA; CDR2 reads FQGNSA. CDR3 in DNA: TGTGCCAGCAGCTTAGGCACAGGGGCGAACTATGGCTACACCTTC. It yields the protein CASSLGTGANYGYTF.

This chain links TRBV7-9 with TRBJ1-2; D remains ambiguous. CDR3 size: 15 residues. Germline CDR1 is SEHNR and CDR2 is FQNEAQ (reference sequence). V lost 4 bases to trimming and J lost 4 bases, with 16 bases between them. The DNA of the CDR3 is TGTGCCAGCAGCTCAAGTTCCGCCGGGAGCTATGGCTACACCTTC. This encodes CASSSSSAGSYGYTF. Combining the CDR3 with reference TRBV7-9 and TRBJ1-2 gives the whole variable domain DTGVSQNPRHKITKRGQNVTFRCDPISEHNRLYWYRQTLGQGPEFLTYFQNEAQLEKSRLLSDRFSAERPKGSFSTLEIQRTEQGDSAMYLCASSSSSAGSYGYTFGSGTRLTVV.

The chain employs TRBV11-2 and TRBJ2-7, with D unclear. Deletions cut 0 bases from V and 5 bases from J, with 11 bases between. The CDR3 consists of 14 residues. CDR1 SGHAT and CDR2 FQNNGV come from the germline V gene. For the CDR3, the DNA is TGTGCCAGCAGCTTAGATCGACACAGTAACGAGCAGTACTTC. Translating it yields CASSLDRHSNEQYF. Drawing the rest from reference TRBV11-2 and TRBJ2-7, the complete variable domain is EAGVAQSPRYKIIEKRQSVAFWCNPISGHATLYWYQQILGQGPKLLIQFQNNGVVDDSQLPKDRFSAERLKGVDSTLKIQPAKLEDSAVYLCASSLDRHSNEQYFGPGTRLTVT.

V and J are TRBV7-8 and TRBJ1-1, with a possible D match to TRBD1 (6 bases). V dropped 5 bases and J dropped 4 bases, with 11 bases sitting between them. This CDR3 is 13 amino acids long. Looked up from germline, CDR1 is SGHVS and CDR2 is FQNEAQ. DNA for the CDR3: TGTGCCAGCAGCCAGAGCAGGGGCACTGAAGCTTTCTTT. This gives the protein CASSQSRGTEAFF. The full variable domain, its missing parts supplied by reference TRBV7-8 and TRBJ1-1, is GAGVSQSPRYKVAKRGQDVALRCDPISGHVSLFWYQQALGQGPEFLTYFQNEAQLDKSGLPSDRFFAERPEGSVSTLKIQRTQQEDSAVYLCASSQSRGTEAFFGQGTRLTVV.

This chain's CDR3 is CAWSVGGGVQDTQYF. The DNA for the CDR3 is TGTGCCTGGAGTGTTGGCGGGGGGGTGCAAGATACGCAGTATTTT. The V gene is TRBV30, the J gene TRBJ2-3, with 9 bases fitting TRBD2. CDR3 length equals 15 residues. Losses at the gene ends were 0 bases for V and 5 bases for J; bases not matched to a gene: 6. CDR1 GTSNPN and CDR2 SVGIG come from the germline V gene (reference sequence).